The 25 T cell receptor beta chains listed next were all sequenced from one sample in a study of T cells in Graves' hyperthyroidism and ophthalmopathy. What was amplified from RNA transcripts were TCR beta CDR3 regions. Primed by the HTBI set, a first-round RT-PCR was run on the TCR CDR3. TCRdb recomputed calls from the multiplex PCR reads with MiXCR, one row per CDR3 protein. The sample includes about 400,000 distinct CDR3 sequences, about 15% of them seen just once. The sequencing input was blood. These receptors were obtained from a woman aged 30 to 39 with Graves' hyperthyroidism.

The sample holds one count of this clonotype. The chain is built from TRBV7-9 and TRBJ2-7; TRBD2 might be the D (6 bases). This CDR3 spans 13 amino acids. Germline V gene lookup returns CDR1 SEHNR and CDR2 FQNEAQ (reference sequence). V dropped 4 bases and J dropped 4 bases, with 11 bases sitting between them. CDR3 nucleotides: TGTGCCAGCAGCTCTAGCGCGACGTACGAGCAGTACTTC. It codes for CASSSSATYEQYF.

This clonotype was seen ten or more times. The chain links TRBV24-1 to TRBJ1-1; TRBD1 aligns across 9 bases. Germline V gene sequence: CDR1 KGHDR, CDR2 SFDVKD. There are 15 residues in the CDR3. The J segment lost 5 bases and the V segment lost 7 bases, leaving 10 bases of the junction unmatched. CDR3 sequence reads: CATRTGTGPGTEAFF. CDR3 DNA sequence: TGTGCCACCAGGACCGGGACAGGGCCCGGTACTGAAGCTTTCTTT.

Only a few counts were recorded for this clonotype. The rearrangement joins TRBV20-1 to TRBJ2-3, with 10 bases matching TRBD2. CDR1 DFQATT and CDR2 SNEGSKA come from the germline V gene (reference sequence). CDR3 length: 11 amino acids. The V gene end was trimmed by 6 bases and the J gene end by 8 bases; junction bases not matched to a gene: 2. CDR3: CSAIAGGTQYF. The DNA of the CDR3 is TGCAGTGCGATAGCGGGAGGTACGCAGTATTTT.

The chain uses TRBV5-5 and TRBJ1-3; 9 bases line up with TRBD1. The CDR3 is 15 residues long. V was pared by 2 bases and J by 2 bases, with 2 bases of the junction left unmatched. Germline V lookup: CDR1 SGHKS, CDR2 YYEKEE (reference sequence). CDR3 DNA sequence: TGTGCCAGCAGCTTCACAGGGGGCACTGGAAACACCATATATTTT. Translation gives CASSFTGGTGNTIYF.

V gene TRBV5-1 combines with J gene TRBJ1-6; D is perhaps TRBD1 (6 bases). Germline-derived CDR1 and CDR2 are SGHRS and YFSETQ. The ends were cut back, 4 bases at V and 5 bases at J, with 10 bases in the middle. CDR3 length equals 14 residues. CDR3 residues: CASSPDRNNSPLHF. The CDR3 region has the DNA TGCGCCAGCAGCCCCGACAGGAATAATTCACCCCTCCACTTT.

The V and J genes are TRBV28 and TRBJ1-5; D perhaps matches TRBD1 (6 bases). The CDR3 runs 18 residues. The V and J ends lost 5 bases and 0 bases respectively, with 20 bases between them. From germline, CDR1 is MDHEN and CDR2 SYDVKM. The CDR3 DNA sequence: TGTGCCAGCAGTAACAGGGACATGGGGAGGTATAGCAATCAGCCCCAGCATTTT. The encoded protein is CASSNRDMGRYSNQPQHF. Supplemented by reference TRBV28 and TRBJ1-5, the full variable domain reads DVKVTQSSRYLVKRTGEKVFLECVQDMDHENMFWYRQDPGLGLRLIYFSYDVKMKEKGDIPEGYSVSREKKERFSLILESASTNQTSMYLCASSNRDMGRYSNQPQHFGDGTRLSIL.

This clonotype was found many times. The V and J genes are TRBV20-1 and TRBJ1-1; a possible D gene is TRBD1 (5 bases). CDR3 length: 16 residues. In germline, CDR1 is DFQATT, CDR2 SNEGSKA (reference sequence). Trimming cost V 4 bases and J 6 bases, with 24 bases left between them. The CDR3 bases are TGCAGTGCTATAGACAGTATGGGACCCGTTGTGTCTGAAGCTTTCTTT. This sequence encodes CSAIDSMGPVVSEAFF.

The chain has TRBV28 and TRBJ2-3, with TRBD2 matching 7 bases. This CDR3 is built from 14 residues. Germline lookup yields CDR1 MDHEN and CDR2 SYDVKM. Trimming took 6 bases from V and 3 from J; bases not matched to a gene: 6. CDR3 coding DNA: TGTGCCAGCAGCGGCGGGGGAGAAACAGATACGCAGTATTTT. Translated, it gives CASSGGGETDTQYF. Combining the CDR3 with reference TRBV28 and TRBJ2-3 gives the whole variable domain DVKVTQSSRYLVKRTGEKVFLECVQDMDHENMFWYRQDPGLGLRLIYFSYDVKMKEKGDIPEGYSVSREKKERFSLILESASTNQTSMYLCASSGGGETDTQYFGPGTRLTVL.

This clonotype was seen at least ten times. The J gene is TRBJ2-1, the V gene TRBV20-1; 8 positions match TRBD2. Germline CDR1 reads DFQATT; CDR2 reads SNEGSKA (reference sequence). The CDR3 is made up of 16 amino acids. The trim removed 6 bases at V and 9 bases at J, leaving 19 bases unmatched. In DNA, the CDR3 is TGCAGTGCGCCCCGAGCAAGCAGCGGGAGACTAAGTGAGCAGTTCTTC. As protein: CSAPRASSGRLSEQFF.

This clonotype was counted ten times or more. CDR3 protein: CAWSTGVGQPQHF. The CDR3 coding sequence is TGTGCCTGGAGCACAGGGGTGGGTCAGCCCCAGCATTTT. V is TRBV30 and J is TRBJ1-5, with TRBD1 matching 7 bases. The length of the CDR3 is 13 residues. Trimming cost V 3 bases and J 6 bases; bases outside gene matches: 5. The germline V gene has CDR1 GTSNPN and CDR2 SVGIG (reference sequence). Complete variable domain (other parts from reference TRBV30 and TRBJ1-5): SQTIHQWPATLVQPVGSPLSLECTVEGTSNPNLYWYRQAAGRGLQLLFYSVGIGQISSEVPQNLSASRPQDRQFILSSKKLLLSDSGFYLCAWSTGVGQPQHFGDGTRLSIL.

This clonotype has ten or more counts. The rearrangement links TRBV28 to TRBJ1-5, with 9 bases matching TRBD1. The CDR3 is made up of 14 amino acids. With 5 bases clipped from V and 2 bases from J, the junction kept 1 base outside the gene matches. Germline V gene sequence: CDR1 MDHEN, CDR2 SYDVKM. CDR3 residues: CASSRTGGNQPQHF. Written as DNA, the CDR3 is TGTGCCAGCAGTCGGACAGGGGGCAATCAGCCCCAGCATTTT.

This clonotype was seen repeatedly, ten times or more. The chain couples TRBV7-2 to TRBJ2-1, with D possibly being TRBD2 (6 bases). The ends were cut back, 2 bases at V and 4 bases at J, with 18 bases in the middle. Germline assignment: CDR1 SGHTA and CDR2 FQGNSA. This CDR3 region has 17 residues. The CDR3: CASSLLASAATYNEQFF. The CDR3 coding sequence is TGTGCCAGCAGCTTACTAGCGAGCGCCGCAACATACAATGAGCAGTTCTTC.

This clonotype has at least ten counts. CDR3 DNA: TGTGCCAGCAGTGGTAACAGGGAGGGGGTCGGGTCCTACAATGAGCAGTTCTTC. This sequence encodes CASSGNREGVGSYNEQFF. J is TRBJ2-1 and V is TRBV2, with a possible D match to TRBD2 (7 bases). From germline, CDR1 is SNHLY and CDR2 FYNNEI. The CDR3 sequence is 18 residues long. Between the trimmed V and J ends, which lost 4 bases and 1 base, there was a span of 20 bases.

A note on this clonotype: Possible read error: a much larger clone is one base away. V gene TRBV11-1 combines with J gene TRBJ1-1, with D maybe TRBD1 (6 bases). The CDR3 spans 17 residues. The germline V gene encodes CDR1 SGHAT and CDR2 FQDESV (reference sequence). CDR3 sequence: CAGSGAGDSYGNTEAFF. CDR3 sequence (DNA): TGTGCCGGCAGCGGGGCAGGGGACTCTTACGGGAACACTGAAGCTTTCTTT. Based on the CDR3 plus reference TRBV11-1 and TRBJ1-1, the full variable domain is EAEVAQSPRYKITEKSQAVAFWCDPISGHATLYWYRQILGQGPELLVQFQDESVVDDSQLPKDRFSAERLKGVDSTLKIQPAELGDSAMYLCAGSGAGDSYGNTEAFFGQGTRLTVV.

A few counts support this clonotype. The chain carries TRBV12-3 or TRBV12-4 and TRBJ1-6; no clear D gene. The CDR3 length is 14 residues. Trimming shortened V by 5 bases and J by 9 bases, and 14 bases separated the two germline ends. CDR3 loop: CASSVGPRSSPLHF. In DNA form, the CDR3 reads TGTGCCAGCAGTGTGGGCCCCCGGAGTTCACCCCTCCACTTT.

V usage is TRBV3-1 and J usage is TRBJ2-3; tentatively, D is TRBD2 (7 bases). V was trimmed by 1 base and J by 0 bases, leaving 11 bases between them. This CDR3 is 16 amino acids long. The germline V gene encodes CDR1 LGHDT and CDR2 YNNKEL (reference sequence). CDR3 protein: CASSQAGGGSTDTQYF. CDR3 nucleotides: TGTGCCAGCAGCCAAGCGGGGGGCGGGAGCACAGATACGCAGTATTTT.

This clonotype was seen at least ten times. The chain couples TRBV9 to TRBJ2-5; TRBD2 matches at 9 bases. CDR1 is SGDLS, CDR2 YYNGEE, per germline. The CDR3 totals 15 residues. J gave up 4 bases and V 3 bases, and 7 bases lay outside the gene matches. In nucleotides, the CDR3 is TGTGCCAGCAGCGCACTTAGCGGGAGCGGAGAGACCCAGTACTTC. Translation: CASSALSGSGETQYF.

Ten or more counts support this clonotype. This rearrangement joins TRBV11-2 to TRBJ2-3; D is undetermined. The CDR3 sequence is 12 residues long. The germline V gene encodes CDR1 SGHAT and CDR2 FQNNGV. Trimming pared 5 bases from V and 1 base from J, leaving 4 bases between. The CDR3 DNA reads TGTGCCAGCAGCCGAGGCACAGATACGCAGTATTTT. Residues: CASSRGTDTQYF. The full variable domain, completed using reference TRBV11-2 and TRBJ2-3, is EAGVAQSPRYKIIEKRQSVAFWCNPISGHATLYWYQQILGQGPKLLIQFQNNGVVDDSQLPKDRFSAERLKGVDSTLKIQPAKLEDSAVYLCASSRGTDTQYFGPGTRLTVL.

Regarding this clonotype: In this CDR3 the conserved last residue, phenylalanine or tryptophan, is missing, so a read error is likely. The chain carries TRBV27 and TRBJ1-5, with D uncertain. Trimming removed 2 bases from V and 0 bases from J, with 8 bases in between. The CDR3 contains 15 residues. Germline V lookup: CDR1 MNHEY, CDR2 SMNVEV (reference sequence). The DNA of the CDR3 is TGTGCCAGCAGTTTAACCGGGTATAGCAATCAGCCCCAGCATTCT. Translated, it gives CASSLTGYSNQPQHS.

This clonotype was detected only a few times. The gene calls are TRBV7-9 and TRBJ1-2; D is ambiguous. The ends were cut back, 2 bases at V and 7 bases at J, with 11 bases in the middle. This CDR3 region has 13 residues. Germline CDR1 SEHNR, CDR2 FQNEAQ (reference sequence). Written as DNA, the CDR3 is TGTGCCAGCAGCTTAAGGACGTACCTTGGCTACACCTTC. As protein: CASSLRTYLGYTF.

This clonotype was detected only a few times. In nucleotides, the CDR3 is TGTGCCAGCTCCCGGGACAGGGGTACTGGGGCCAACGTCCTGACTTTC. It codes for CASSRDRGTGANVLTF. The gene calls are TRBV2 and TRBJ2-6; 10 bases agree with TRBD1. The CDR3 is 16 amino acids. V lost 8 bases, J lost 2 bases, and 6 bases stayed unmatched. CDR1 is SNHLY and CDR2 is FYNNEI in the germline V gene.

This clonotype was detected many times. The chain links TRBV14 to TRBJ1-1, with TRBD1 matching 7 bases. The CDR3 sequence is 15 residues long. Germline V gene data show CDR1 as SGHDN and CDR2 as FVKESK. The junction had 9 bases not matched to a gene; V was cut back by 3 bases and J by 5 bases. CDR3 nucleotides: TGTGCCAGCAGCCAGCTACAGGGGAGAGGGACTGAAGCTTTCTTT. Translated, it gives CASSQLQGRGTEAFF.

This chain uses TRBV3-1 with TRBJ2-7; maybe TRBD1 (8 bases). The CDR3 is 19 residues long. V shed 5 bases and J shed 2 bases, with 28 bases lying between them. CDR1 LGHDT and CDR2 YNNKEL come from the germline V gene (reference sequence). The CDR3 reads CASSSGQGRGGLLPYEQYF. The CDR3, as DNA: TGTGCCAGCAGCTCTGGACAGGGTAGGGGGGGACTCCTACCCTACGAGCAGTACTTC.

This clonotype was picked up many times. The rearrangement links TRBV2 to TRBJ2-6, with a tentative D call TRBD1 (6 bases). The CDR3 length is 16 residues. The V gene lost 6 bases and the J gene lost 2 bases, with 14 bases spanning the gap. From germline, CDR1 is SNHLY and CDR2 FYNNEI. The CDR3 protein is CASSQGWGTGANVLTF. The CDR3 DNA reads as TGTGCCAGCAGCCAGGGGTGGGGAACTGGGGCCAACGTCCTGACTTTC.

This clonotype was detected only a few times. The chain recombines TRBV2 with TRBJ2-1, with 7 bases identical to TRBD1. Germline lookup yields CDR1 SNHLY and CDR2 FYNNEI. This CDR3 is built from 14 residues. V gave up 3 bases and J gave up 4 bases; unmatched junction bases: 3. The CDR3 DNA reads as TGTGCCAGCAGTGAGGACAGGCCATACAATGAGCAGTTCTTC. Its translation: CASSEDRPYNEQFF.